This T cell receptor beta chain was identified in a study of fetal regulatory T cell absence and autoimmunity. General observations from the study: Compared with cord blood, pancreas showed oligoclonal TCR enrichment, some clones over 95-fold.

This clone was counted between two and nine times. Antigen: not known. The CDR3 has 15 residues. The germline CDR1 and CDR2 sequences are SEHNR and FQNEAQ (reference sequence). V lost 1 base to trimming and J lost 5 bases, with 14 bases between them. Assay used: immunoSEQ multiplex PCR; TCRdb lists only in-frame clones, some missing. The sample comprises more than 85,000 clones, less than 80% of which are singletons, and approximately 1.9% rests with the top ten. The source of this sequence is a male donor with IPEX syndrome. The sequenced sample was pancreas tissue. The rearrangement uses TRBV7-9 and TRBJ1-1; D not certain. The CDR3 loop is CASSLEGPLDTEAFF. The CDR3 region has the DNA TGTGCCAGCAGCTTAGAGGGTCCCCTAGATACTGAAGCTTTCTTT.